This T cell receptor beta chain emerged from a study of T cell responses to AZD1222 COVID-19 vaccine. In the study overall: Doses given second, at about 4 or about 12 weeks, were pooled. Study-level findings and limits: Close to half of spike-specific TCRs reportedly recognize unmutated variant regions. Distributed over spike, vaccine-associated CD4 TCRs predominated at 160-218 and 743-854. Increases in Spike-specific TCR breadth and depth were seen after two AZD1222 doses.

V gave up 8 bases and J gave up 10 bases, with 12 bases separating them. The germline V gene has CDR1 MRHNA and CDR2 SNTAGT. The CDR3 runs to 11 residues. About this clone itself: Its antigen remains unknown.

Clones were read by immunoSEQ multiplex PCR, and TCRdb kept only the in-frame ones, dropping some. The repertoire holds roughly 100,000 clones, with just under 95% as singletons. The chain has TRBV6-4 and TRBJ1-3; no clear D gene. The receptor comes from an adult in good health. Specimen: peripheral blood, collected on day 0 of AZD1222 vaccination. The CDR3 protein is CASPFLGTIYF. CDR3 in DNA: TGTGCCAGCCCGTTCTTAGGGACCATATATTTT.